The present T cell receptor (beta chain) was sequenced within a study of cytotoxic CD8 clonotypes in ibrutinib-treated CLL. The data were produced by immunoSEQ multiplex PCR, yet TCRdb's version contains in-frame clones alone and is incomplete. The data show 300,000 to 400,000 clones, 67% seen once. Trimming pared 6 bases from V and 3 bases from J, leaving 12 bases between. The V gene's germline CDR1 is MNHEY and CDR2 SVGAGI. The CDR3 covers 14 residues. The rearrangement joins TRBV6-5 to TRBJ1-5, with D maybe TRBD1 (5 bases). This TCR derives from a human donor with chronic lymphocytic leukemia. Sequencing used PBMCs, obtained after 36 months of ibrutinib treatment. CDR3 sequence: CASSHQGPNQPQHF. CDR3 DNA: TGTGCCAGCAGCCACCAGGGACCCAATCAGCCCCAGCATTTT.